Below, 2 T cell receptor beta chains from the same sample are listed, as sequenced in a study of blood T cell repertoires in COVID-19. Clones were read by immunoSEQ multiplex PCR, and TCRdb kept only the in-frame ones, dropping some. The data contain under 150,000 clones, 65% to 90% of them singletons. The specimen sequenced was PBMCs or T cells enriched from blood (not recorded which). These receptors were obtained from a woman between 45 and 60 years old who had recovered from COVID-19.

This chain uses TRBV5-6 with TRBJ2-5; D is unresolved. V was pared by 4 bases and J by 7 bases, with 20 bases between. The V gene's germline CDR1 is SGHDT and CDR2 YYEEEE. This CDR3 has 15 residues. The CDR3 coding sequence is TGTGCCAGCAGCCTAACTCACGAGTCCTCTGGGACCCAGTACTTC. Protein: CASSLTHESSGTQYF. Complete variable domain (other parts from reference TRBV5-6 and TRBJ2-5): DAGVTQSPTHLIKTRGQQVTLRCSPKSGHDTVSWYQQALGQGPQFIFQYYEEEERQRGNFPDRFSGHQFPNYSSELNVNALLLGDSALYLCASSLTHESSGTQYFGPGTRLLVL.

The chain is built from TRBV6-1 and TRBJ2-1, with 8 bases identical to TRBD1. Germline CDR1 reads MNHNS; CDR2 reads SASEGT. V was clipped by 4 bases and J by 1 base; unmatched bases: 9. The CDR3 is made up of 17 amino acids. This chain's CDR3 is CASSARGQGRSYNEQFF. The CDR3 DNA reads as TGTGCCAGCAGTGCTCGAGGACAGGGTAGGTCCTACAATGAGCAGTTCTTC.